A single sample is the source of the 32 T cell receptor beta chains below, sequenced in a study of shared clonotypes between healthy human individuals. Sequenced by immunoSEQ multiplex PCR; TCRdb stores in-frame clones only, minus some. The sample includes millions of clones, 85% to 95% of them seen just once. What was sequenced was naive CD4+ T cells from PBMCs. The subset denotes: CD45RA+ positively selected. The receptors were gathered from a young man in good health. Some clones in this sample may be carry-over from other donors' samples.

The genes are TRBV7-3 and TRBJ2-3, with TRBD2 matching over 10 bases. The V segment lost 5 bases and the J segment 2 bases; nucleotides outside the gene matches: 4. This CDR3 region has 15 residues. Germline V gene sequence: CDR1 SGHTA, CDR2 FQGTGA. The CDR3 DNA sequence: TGTGCCAGCAGCATAGGACTAGCGGCCACAGATACGCAGTATTTT. It codes for CASSIGLAATDTQYF.

In the case of this clone: The same CDR3 can be traced to other DNA sequences in this sample. The chain joins TRBV28 to TRBJ2-5, with D possibly TRBD1 on 6 matching bases. The length of the CDR3 is 15 residues. Germline V gene data show CDR1 as MDHEN and CDR2 as SYDVKM. Trimming removed 2 bases from V and 2 bases from J, with 12 bases in between. The CDR3 nucleotides read TGTGCCAGCAGTTTAGGTCAGGGGCGACAAGAGACCCAGTACTTC. This sequence encodes CASSLGQGRQETQYF.

V is TRBV27 and J is TRBJ2-7; 13 bases align to TRBD2. V trimming: 6 bases; J trimming: 5 bases; junction bases outside the gene matches: 16. CDR3 length: 18 amino acids. Germline values: CDR1 MNHEY, CDR2 SMNVEV (reference sequence). CDR3 sequence (DNA): TGTGCCAGCAGCGTCCTTCATACTAGCGGGAGGGATAATGACGAGCAGTACTTC. This gives the protein CASSVLHTSGRDNDEQYF.

The CDR3 loop reads CASSPHNYNEQFF. CDR3 bases: TGTGCCAGTAGTCCGCATAACTACAATGAGCAGTTCTTC. The V call is TRBV19, the J call TRBJ2-1; D is ambiguous. The CDR3 extends over 13 amino acids. The ends were cut back, 5 bases at V and 3 bases at J, with 8 bases in the middle. Per germline, CDR1 LNHDA and CDR2 SQIVND (reference sequence).

J is TRBJ1-5 and V is TRBV6-6; D perhaps matches TRBD1 (5 bases). CDR3 length equals 15 residues. V was trimmed by 5 bases and J by 2 bases, leaving 13 bases between them. Germline CDR1 and CDR2: MNHNY and SVGAGI (reference sequence). This CDR3 reads CASSTGRDGNQPQHF. As DNA, the CDR3 is TGTGCCAGCAGTACTGGGAGGGACGGCAATCAGCCCCAGCATTTT.

V is TRBV7-2 and J is TRBJ1-4; D is unresolved. V gave up 2 bases and J gave up 8 bases, with 15 bases separating them. There are 15 residues in the CDR3. Germline lookup yields CDR1 SGHTA and CDR2 FQGNSA. CDR3 DNA sequence: TGTGCCAGCAGCTTATCGACGGGATCGGGAGAAAAACTGTTTTTT. Its protein product is CASSLSTGSGEKLFF.

The chain uses TRBV7-9 and TRBJ1-4; TRBD1 aligns across 11 bases. This CDR3 spans 15 amino acids. CDR1 SEHNR and CDR2 FQNEAQ come from the germline V gene (reference sequence). V was pared by 1 base and J by 11 bases, with 6 bases of the junction left unmatched. CDR3 residues: CASSLGGTGGDKLFF. The CDR3 DNA reads as TGTGCCAGCAGCTTAGGAGGGACAGGGGGAGATAAACTGTTTTTT.

For this clone: The sample holds other DNA sequences that translate to the same CDR3. This chain joins TRBV7-2 and TRBJ1-5; 7 bases map to TRBD1. Germline V gene data show CDR1 as SGHTA and CDR2 as FQGNSA. CDR3 length equals 14 residues. The junction had 0 bases not matched to a gene; V was cut back by 3 bases and J by 1 base. The CDR3 is CASSLTGSNQPQHF. CDR3 nucleotides: TGTGCCAGCAGCTTGACAGGGAGCAATCAGCCCCAGCATTTT.

Turning to this clone: One end of the junction is discordant with germline, which a read error may explain. This chain joins TRBV7-3 and TRBJ2-1, with 8 bases lining up with TRBD2. CDR1 is SGHTA and CDR2 is FQGTGA in the germline V gene. The CDR3 totals 13 residues. The CDR3, as DNA: TGTGCCAGCAGCAGGACTAGCTACTATGAGCAGTTCTTC. Protein sequence: CASSRTSYYEQFF.

The chain recombines TRBV2 with TRBJ1-2; D might be TRBD1 (5 bases). Germline V lookup: CDR1 SNHLY, CDR2 FYNNEI. CDR3 length: 14 residues. Trimming shortened V by 6 bases and J by 5 bases, and 16 bases separated the two germline ends. The CDR3 region is CASSVGGGGYGYTF. In DNA, the CDR3 is TGTGCCAGCAGCGTCGGGGGGGGTGGTTATGGCTACACCTTC.

The V gene is TRBV23-1, the J gene TRBJ1-1; perhaps TRBD1 as D (6 bases). Being an ORF, TRBV23-1 has a function that is uncertain. Trimming removed 0 bases at V and 1 base at J, with 9 bases between. This CDR3 region has 15 residues. CDR3 loop: CASSQSGHPNTEAFF. The DNA for the CDR3 is TGCGCCAGCAGTCAATCGGGACACCCGAACACTGAAGCTTTCTTT.

The rearrangement joins TRBV14 to TRBJ1-1; D is undetermined. V lost 2 bases and J lost 5, with 12 bases in between. Germline lookup yields CDR1 SGHDN and CDR2 FVKESK. The CDR3 spans 14 residues. The CDR3 DNA reads TGTGCCAGCAGCCAACAGGTCTCGGGGACTGAAGCTTTCTTT. Translation: CASSQQVSGTEAFF. The variable domain in full, completed from reference TRBV14 and TRBJ1-1, reads EAGVTQFPSHSVIEKGQTVTLRCDPISGHDNLYWYRRVMGKEIKFLLHFVKESKQDESGMPNNRFLAERTGGTYSTLKVQPAELEDSGVYFCASSQQVSGTEAFFGQGTRLTVV.

This chain connects TRBV28 to TRBJ2-3; 9 bases match TRBD1. Trimming took 5 bases from V and 3 from J; bases not matched to a gene: 6. Germline CDR1 reads MDHEN; CDR2 reads SYDVKM. The CDR3 is 15 amino acids. The CDR3 DNA is TGTGCCAGCAGTATTCCGGGACAGGGAACAGATACGCAGTATTTT. It specifies CASSIPGQGTDTQYF.

The V and J genes are TRBV6-4 and TRBJ1-5, with D hard to call. The V gene lost 3 bases and the J gene lost 4 bases, with 7 bases spanning the gap. Germline V gene data show CDR1 as MRHNA and CDR2 as SNTAGT. The CDR3 spans 13 residues. The chain's CDR3 is CASSEDGNQPQHF. CDR3 sequence (DNA): TGTGCCAGCAGTGAAGACGGTAATCAGCCCCAGCATTTT.

This rearrangement joins TRBV9 to TRBJ2-1; D call uncertain. The CDR3 sequence is 14 residues long. Deletions cut 4 bases from V and 0 bases from J, with 8 bases between. CDR1 and CDR2 from the germline V gene are SGDLS and YYNGEE. CDR3 in DNA: TGTGCCAGCAGCCGCCTTAGCTCCTACAATGAGCAGTTCTTC. Amino acid sequence: CASSRLSSYNEQFF.

This clone was recorded only once. The chain employs TRBV28 and TRBJ1-2, with 9 nucleotides matching TRBD1. Germline CDR1 reads MDHEN; CDR2 reads SYDVKM. The CDR3 runs 16 residues. Trimming cost V 3 bases and J 0 bases; bases outside gene matches: 5. In nucleotides, the CDR3 is TGTGCCAGCAGTTTCACAGGGGGCCCCACTAACTATGGCTACACCTTC. Translation: CASSFTGGPTNYGYTF.

This sequence joins TRBV28 and TRBJ1-3, with 9 positions matching TRBD1. Unmatched junction bases numbered 5, after V lost 3 bases and J lost 2 bases. The CDR3 spans 16 residues. Germline CDR1 reads MDHEN; CDR2 reads SYDVKM. As DNA, the CDR3 is TGTGCCAGCAGTTTGATCGGGGACAGGGCTGGAAACACCATATATTTT. Amino acids: CASSLIGDRAGNTIYF.

This clone was seen once. This rearrangement joins TRBV7-9 to TRBJ1-4, with TRBD1 matching 7 bases. CDR3 length: 15 residues. CDR1 is SEHNR and CDR2 is FQNEAQ in the germline V gene (reference sequence). V shed 5 bases, J shed 8 bases, and the junction held 11 bases outside the gene matches. The DNA of the CDR3 is TGTGCCAGCAGCCCGATTCGAGGGGGCGGCGAAAAACTGTTTTTT. It codes for CASSPIRGGGEKLFF.

In its sample, this clone was seen once. The chain has TRBV28 and TRBJ1-2; no firm D call. CDR3 length equals 15 residues. Germline V lookup: CDR1 MDHEN, CDR2 SYDVKM. V gave up 6 bases and J gave up 1 base, with 15 bases separating them. CDR3 sequence (DNA): TGTGCCAGCAGCCCGCCCACGACTTATAACTATGGCTACACCTTC. It yields the protein CASSPPTTYNYGYTF.

This sequence joins TRBV5-1 and TRBJ1-6; 7 bases match TRBD1. The CDR3 is made up of 14 amino acids. Germline V gene lookup returns CDR1 SGHRS and CDR2 YFSETQ. V trimming: 3 bases; J trimming: 6 bases; junction bases outside the gene matches: 3. The CDR3 DNA follows: TGCGCCAGCAGCTCCGGGACAGTTAATTCACCCCTCCACTTT. Translating gives CASSSGTVNSPLHF.

The chain combines TRBV7-2 with TRBJ1-5; a weak D match, TRBD1 (5 bases). From germline, CDR1 is SGHTA and CDR2 FQGNSA. The CDR3 sequence is 13 residues long. Trimming removed 5 bases from V and 7 bases from J, with 12 bases in between. Here the CDR3 reads CASSGGSPQPQHF. The CDR3 DNA follows: TGTGCCAGCAGCGGGGGATCCCCCCAGCCCCAGCATTTT.

The chain carries TRBV5-1 and TRBJ2-1; D is ambiguous. The germline CDR1 and CDR2 sequences are SGHRS and YFSETQ. The V and J ends lost 2 bases and 0 bases respectively, with 9 bases between them. CDR3 length equals 15 residues. In nucleotides, the CDR3 is TGCGCCAGCAGCTTAACTACCCGCTCCTACAATGAGCAGTTCTTC. Translated, it gives CASSLTTRSYNEQFF.

V and J are TRBV4-2 and TRBJ2-3, with D perhaps TRBD1 (5 bases). Germline V CDR1 and CDR2: LGHNA, YNFKEQ. The CDR3 consists of 17 residues. Trimming pared 3 bases from V and 4 bases from J, leaving 20 bases between. This CDR3 reads CASSHPRTDGAADTQYF. DNA for the CDR3: TGTGCCAGCAGCCATCCCAGAACAGATGGGGCGGCAGATACGCAGTATTTT.

The V and J genes are TRBV19 and TRBJ2-2; TRBD2 matches 12 bases. Germline CDR1 LNHDA, CDR2 SQIVND (reference sequence). The CDR3 runs 20 residues. Trimming cost V 4 bases and J 2 bases; bases outside gene matches: 14. DNA of the CDR3: TGTGCCAGTAGTAGGGGGTCTTTGCTAGCGGGAGGGATCAACACCGGGGAGCTGTTTTTT. It yields the protein CASSRGSLLAGGINTGELFF.

Note on this clone: Additional DNA sequences in this sample encode the identical CDR3. V is TRBV5-4 and J is TRBJ2-5, with D perhaps matching TRBD2 (6 bases). The V gene lost 4 bases and the J gene lost 2 bases, with 9 bases spanning the gap. The CDR3 runs to 13 residues. Germline lookup yields CDR1 SGHNT and CDR2 YYREEE (reference sequence). CDR3 coding DNA: TGTGCCAGCAGCGGGACTTTACAAGAGACCCAGTACTTC. It encodes CASSGTLQETQYF.

The V and J genes are TRBV18 and TRBJ2-1; a weak D match, TRBD2 (6 bases). The V gene lost 2 bases and the J gene lost 2 bases, with 10 bases spanning the gap. From germline, CDR1 is KGHSH and CDR2 LQKENI. The CDR3 extends over 15 amino acids. The CDR3 protein is CASSPVGGTYNEQFF. For the CDR3, the DNA is TGTGCCAGCTCACCAGTCGGGGGAACCTACAATGAGCAGTTCTTC. Full variable domain (missing parts from reference TRBV18 and TRBJ2-1): NAGVMQNPRHLVRRRGQEARLRCSPMKGHSHVYWYRQLPEEGLKFMVYLQKENIIDESGMPKERFSAEFPKEGPSILRIQQVVRGDSAAYFCASSPVGGTYNEQFFGPGTRLTVL.

This chain links TRBV30 with TRBJ2-5, with D tentatively TRBD1 or TRBD2 (6 bases each). V shed 0 bases and J shed 7 bases, with 21 bases lying between them. The CDR3 is 16 amino acids. Germline V gene lookup returns CDR1 GTSNPN and CDR2 SVGIG (reference sequence). Written as DNA, the CDR3 is TGTGCCTGGAGTGTACGGGGGCAGGGCGCGTTCGGGACCCAGTACTTC. This codes for CAWSVRGQGAFGTQYF.

There are a few counts of this clone. The rearrangement links TRBV5-1 to TRBJ1-1; possible D gene TRBD1, 5 bases. The V gene's germline CDR1 is SGHRS and CDR2 YFSETQ. The germline V and J ends were trimmed by 0 bases and 10 bases, with 13 bases remaining between them. The CDR3 is 13 amino acids. The CDR3 loop is CASSLDGKGRAFF. The CDR3 DNA sequence: TGCGCCAGCAGCTTGGATGGGAAGGGACGAGCTTTCTTT.

This chain uses TRBV5-4 with TRBJ1-4; 7 bases fit TRBD1. J lost 2 bases, V lost 2 bases, and 9 bases had no gene match. The CDR3 contains 17 residues. Germline V CDR1 and CDR2: SGHNT, YYREEE (reference sequence). DNA for the CDR3: TGTGCCAGCAGCTTTGGGTCAGGGGGAATGACTAATGAAAAACTGTTTTTT. It codes for CASSFGSGGMTNEKLFF.

The chain uses TRBV9 and TRBJ1-1; no definite D call. This CDR3 region has 13 residues. In germline, CDR1 is SGDLS, CDR2 YYNGEE. Deletions cut 2 bases from V and 6 bases from J, with 11 bases between. CDR3 coding DNA: TGTGCCAGCAGCGTTAGCCGCGGTTCTGAAGCTTTCTTT. This codes for CASSVSRGSEAFF.

The chain combines TRBV7-2 with TRBJ2-1; D is uncertain. The germline gives CDR1 SGHTA, CDR2 FQGNSA. V gave up 4 bases and J gave up 6 bases, with 16 bases separating them. This CDR3 is built from 15 residues. For the CDR3, the DNA is TGTGCCAGCAGCTCCGAGTTTTATTATGCCAATGAGCAGTTCTTC. Its protein product is CASSSEFYYANEQFF.

The rearrangement joins TRBV4-3 to TRBJ1-5, with D tentatively TRBD1 (5 bases). The germline V and J ends were trimmed by 4 bases and 1 base, with 11 bases remaining between them. CDR1 LGHNA and CDR2 YSLEER come from the germline V gene. The CDR3 spans 15 residues. The CDR3 is CASSLIRDSNQPQHF. The DNA for the CDR3 is TGCGCCAGCAGCCTGATCAGGGACAGCAATCAGCCCCAGCATTTT.